The T cell receptor beta chain described here comes from a study of OX40 agonist ivuxolimab in advanced cancers. At the level of the study: Patients treated during dose escalation were battling hepatocellular carcinoma, melanoma, renal cell or head and neck cancer. Partial responses were achieved by three patients: one hepatocellular carcinoma, two cutaneous melanoma. General study results and limits: Certain nonresponders likewise exhibited a low normalized T-cell clonal expansion. Partly responding patients at 0.1-3.0 mg/kg showed some of the smallest clonal expansion.

This CDR3 is built from 15 residues. Losses at the gene ends were 5 bases for V and 1 base for J; bases not matched to a gene: 6. Germline CDR1 reads SGHVS; CDR2 reads FQNEAQ. On this clone itself: The target antigen is unknown.

Generated by immunoSEQ multiplex PCR, the TCRdb table keeps only in-frame clones and is missing some. The top ten clones hold 72% of a sample with some 5,600 clones, about three fifths of them seen once. V is TRBV7-8 and J is TRBJ1-1; 8 bases agree with TRBD1. The sequence was obtained from an adult with an advanced solid tumor such as melanoma, head and neck, liver or kidney cancer. Specimen: CD4+ or CD8+ T cells sorted from blood, collected in a trial of the OX40 agonist ivuxolimab. The CDR3 DNA follows: TGTGCCAGCAGCCCAGGGGGCGTTTGGAACACTGAAGCTTTCTTT. Protein product: CASSPGGVWNTEAFF.